This TCR beta chain was profiled in a study of T-cell reconstitution after alpha-beta-depleted transplantation in children. Study-level points and caveats: T-cell counts and diversity at one year following transplant were attributed mainly to newly produced T cells. The origin of alpha-beta T cells about two months after transplant was reportedly several hundred expanded graft clones.

The germline V gene encodes CDR1 DFQATT and CDR2 SNEGSKA (reference sequence). The V end lost 0 bases, the J end lost 1 base, and 8 bases lay between the germline ends. The CDR3 totals 14 residues. Using unique molecular identifiers, the investigators prepared the TCRbeta library. MiXCR was run by TCRdb on the PCR reads, yielding one entry per CDR3 protein. The sample has 400,000 to 550,000 distinct CDR3 sequences; about 11% are singletons. A few counts support this clonotype. The antigen remains unidentified. This material consisted of PBMCs, taken before TCRalphabeta/CD19-depleted stem cell transplant. The receptor was isolated from a child under 10 years old with inherited bone marrow failure, due to receive a stem cell transplant. The rearrangement uses TRBV20-1 and TRBJ2-3; a possible D gene is TRBD2 (6 bases). Here the CDR3 reads CSAREGGGTDTQYF. The DNA of the CDR3 is TGCAGTGCTAGAGAGGGCGGGGGCACAGATACGCAGTATTTT.